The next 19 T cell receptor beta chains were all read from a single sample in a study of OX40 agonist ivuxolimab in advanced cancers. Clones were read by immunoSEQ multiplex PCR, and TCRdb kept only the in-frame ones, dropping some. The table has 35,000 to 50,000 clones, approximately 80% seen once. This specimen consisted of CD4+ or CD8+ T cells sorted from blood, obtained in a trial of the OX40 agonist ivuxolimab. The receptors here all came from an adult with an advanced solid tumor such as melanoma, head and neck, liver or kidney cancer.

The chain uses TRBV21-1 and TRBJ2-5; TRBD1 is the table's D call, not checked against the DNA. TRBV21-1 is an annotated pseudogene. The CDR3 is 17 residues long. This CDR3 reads CASSKTGSGPGQETQYF. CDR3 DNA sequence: TGTGCCAGCAGCAAAACTGGGTCAGGGCCAGGACAAGAGACCCAGTACTTC.

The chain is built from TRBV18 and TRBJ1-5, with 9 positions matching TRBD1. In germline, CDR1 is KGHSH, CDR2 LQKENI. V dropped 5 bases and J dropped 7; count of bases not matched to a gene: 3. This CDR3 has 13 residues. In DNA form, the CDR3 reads TGTGCCAGCTCAAAGGACAGGGGACAGCCCCAGCATTTT. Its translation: CASSKDRGQPQHF.

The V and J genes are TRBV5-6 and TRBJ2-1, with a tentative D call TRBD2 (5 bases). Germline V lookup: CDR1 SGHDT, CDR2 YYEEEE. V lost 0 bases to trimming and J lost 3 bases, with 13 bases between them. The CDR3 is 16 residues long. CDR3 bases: TGTGCCAGCAGCTTGGAGGTGGGAGAGTTCTACAATGAGCAGTTCTTC. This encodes CASSLEVGEFYNEQFF. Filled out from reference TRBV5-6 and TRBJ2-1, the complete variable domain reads DAGVTQSPTHLIKTRGQQVTLRCSPKSGHDTVSWYQQALGQGPQFIFQYYEEEERQRGNFPDRFSGHQFPNYSSELNVNALLLGDSALYLCASSLEVGEFYNEQFFGPGTRLTVL.

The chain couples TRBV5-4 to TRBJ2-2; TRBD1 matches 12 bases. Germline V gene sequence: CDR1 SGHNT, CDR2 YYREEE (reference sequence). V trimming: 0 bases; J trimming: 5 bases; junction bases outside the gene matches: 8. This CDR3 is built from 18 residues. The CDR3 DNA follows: TGTGCCAGCAGCTTGGCGCCGGGACAGGGGGCGCTTACCGGGGAGCTGTTTTTT. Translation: CASSLAPGQGALTGELFF.

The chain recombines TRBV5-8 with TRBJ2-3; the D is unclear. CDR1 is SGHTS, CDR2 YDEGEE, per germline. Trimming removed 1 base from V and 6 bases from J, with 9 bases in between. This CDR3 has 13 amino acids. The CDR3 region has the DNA TGTGCCAGCAGCTTGAGAAGGGTTGATACGCAGTATTTT. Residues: CASSLRRVDTQYF. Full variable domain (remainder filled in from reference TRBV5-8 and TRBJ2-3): EAGVTQSPTHLIKTRGQQATLRCSPISGHTSVYWYQQALGLGLQFLLWYDEGEERNRGNFPPRFSGRQFPNYSSELNVNALELEDSALYLCASSLRRVDTQYFGPGTRLTVL.

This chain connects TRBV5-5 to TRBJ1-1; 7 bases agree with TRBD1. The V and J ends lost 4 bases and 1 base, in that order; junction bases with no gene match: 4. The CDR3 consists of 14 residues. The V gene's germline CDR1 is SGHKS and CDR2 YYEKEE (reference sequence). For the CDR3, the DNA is TGTGCCAGCAGCCCTGGGACAGCGAACACTGAAGCTTTCTTT. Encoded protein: CASSPGTANTEAFF.

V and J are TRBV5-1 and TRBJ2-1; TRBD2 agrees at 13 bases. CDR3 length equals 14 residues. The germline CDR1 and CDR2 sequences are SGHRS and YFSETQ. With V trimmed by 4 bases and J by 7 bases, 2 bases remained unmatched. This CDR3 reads CASSTSGRANEQFF. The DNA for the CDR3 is TGCGCCAGCAGCACTAGCGGGAGGGCAAATGAGCAGTTCTTC.

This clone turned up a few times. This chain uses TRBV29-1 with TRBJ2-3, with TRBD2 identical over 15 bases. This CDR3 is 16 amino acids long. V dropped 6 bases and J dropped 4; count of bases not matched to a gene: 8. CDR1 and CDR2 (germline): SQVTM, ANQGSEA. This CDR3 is CSVTGLAGGVADTQYF. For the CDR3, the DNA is TGCAGCGTCACGGGACTAGCGGGAGGTGTGGCAGATACGCAGTATTTT.

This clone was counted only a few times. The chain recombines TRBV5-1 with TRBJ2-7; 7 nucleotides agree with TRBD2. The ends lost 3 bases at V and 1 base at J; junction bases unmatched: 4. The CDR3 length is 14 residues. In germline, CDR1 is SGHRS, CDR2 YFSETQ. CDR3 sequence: CASSSAGESYEQYF. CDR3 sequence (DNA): TGCGCCAGCAGCTCGGCGGGAGAGTCCTACGAGCAGTACTTC.

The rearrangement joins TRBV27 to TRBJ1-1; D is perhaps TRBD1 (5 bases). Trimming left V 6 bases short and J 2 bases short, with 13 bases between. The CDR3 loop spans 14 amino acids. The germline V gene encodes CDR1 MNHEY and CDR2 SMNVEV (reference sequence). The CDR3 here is CASRGLRRNTEAFF. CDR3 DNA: TGTGCCAGCAGGGGGCTACGCCGAAACACTGAAGCTTTCTTT.

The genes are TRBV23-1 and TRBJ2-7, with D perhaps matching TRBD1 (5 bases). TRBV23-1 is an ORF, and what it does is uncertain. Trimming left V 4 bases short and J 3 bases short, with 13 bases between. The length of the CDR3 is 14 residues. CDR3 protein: CASSRPTEVYEQYF. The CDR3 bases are TGCGCCAGCAGTCGACCGACAGAGGTCTACGAGCAGTACTTC.

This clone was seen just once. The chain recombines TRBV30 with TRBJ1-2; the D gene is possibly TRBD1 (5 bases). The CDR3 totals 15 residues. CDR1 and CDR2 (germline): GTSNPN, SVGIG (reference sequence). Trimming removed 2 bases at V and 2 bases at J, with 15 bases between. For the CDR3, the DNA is TGTGCCTGGAGTTACAAAGAGGGGCTCAACTATGGCTACACCTTC. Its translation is CAWSYKEGLNYGYTF.

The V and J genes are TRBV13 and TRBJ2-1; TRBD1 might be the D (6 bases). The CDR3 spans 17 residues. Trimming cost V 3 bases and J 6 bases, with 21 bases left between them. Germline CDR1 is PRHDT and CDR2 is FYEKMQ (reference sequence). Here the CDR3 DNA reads TGTGCCAGCAGCTTCGGCATCACCGGCAGGGGATCCAATGAGCAGTTCTTC. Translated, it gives CASSFGITGRGSNEQFF.

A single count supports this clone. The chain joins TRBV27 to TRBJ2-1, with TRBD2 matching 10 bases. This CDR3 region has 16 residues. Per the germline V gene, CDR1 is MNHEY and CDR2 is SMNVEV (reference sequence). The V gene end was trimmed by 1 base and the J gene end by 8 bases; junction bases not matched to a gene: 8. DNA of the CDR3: TGTGCCAGCAGTTTATGGTCCCAGCGGGAGGGCGATGAGCAGTTCTTC. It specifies CASSLWSQREGDEQFF.

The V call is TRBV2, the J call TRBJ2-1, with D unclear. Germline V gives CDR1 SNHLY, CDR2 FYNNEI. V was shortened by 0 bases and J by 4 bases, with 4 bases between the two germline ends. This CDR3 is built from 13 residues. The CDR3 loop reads CASSEARYNEQFF. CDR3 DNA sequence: TGTGCCAGCAGTGAAGCCCGATACAATGAGCAGTTCTTC.

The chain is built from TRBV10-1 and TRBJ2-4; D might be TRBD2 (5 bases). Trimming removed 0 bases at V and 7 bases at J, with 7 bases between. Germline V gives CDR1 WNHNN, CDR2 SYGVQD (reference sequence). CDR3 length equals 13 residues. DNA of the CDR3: TGCGCCAGCAGTGAGTCAGGGAGTAACATTCAGTACTTC. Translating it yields CASSESGSNIQYF.

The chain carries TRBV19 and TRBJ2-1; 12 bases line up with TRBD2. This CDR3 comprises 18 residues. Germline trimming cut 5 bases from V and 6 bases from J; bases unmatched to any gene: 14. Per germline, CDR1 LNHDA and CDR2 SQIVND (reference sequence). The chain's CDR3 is CASSPRLAGEVGSNEQFF. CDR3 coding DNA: TGTGCCAGTAGTCCCCGACTAGCGGGAGAGGTGGGATCCAATGAGCAGTTCTTC.

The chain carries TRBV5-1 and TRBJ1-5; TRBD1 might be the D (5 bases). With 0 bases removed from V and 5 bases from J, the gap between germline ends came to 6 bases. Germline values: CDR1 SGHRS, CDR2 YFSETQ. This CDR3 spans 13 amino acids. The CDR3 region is CASSLAGDQPQHF. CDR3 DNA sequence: TGCGCCAGCAGCTTGGCGGGGGATCAGCCCCAGCATTTT.

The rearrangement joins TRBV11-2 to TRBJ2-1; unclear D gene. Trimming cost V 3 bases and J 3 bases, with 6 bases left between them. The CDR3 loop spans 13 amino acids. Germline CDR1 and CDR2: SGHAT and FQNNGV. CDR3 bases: TGTGCCAGCAGCTTCAACGGCTACAATGAGCAGTTCTTC. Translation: CASSFNGYNEQFF.